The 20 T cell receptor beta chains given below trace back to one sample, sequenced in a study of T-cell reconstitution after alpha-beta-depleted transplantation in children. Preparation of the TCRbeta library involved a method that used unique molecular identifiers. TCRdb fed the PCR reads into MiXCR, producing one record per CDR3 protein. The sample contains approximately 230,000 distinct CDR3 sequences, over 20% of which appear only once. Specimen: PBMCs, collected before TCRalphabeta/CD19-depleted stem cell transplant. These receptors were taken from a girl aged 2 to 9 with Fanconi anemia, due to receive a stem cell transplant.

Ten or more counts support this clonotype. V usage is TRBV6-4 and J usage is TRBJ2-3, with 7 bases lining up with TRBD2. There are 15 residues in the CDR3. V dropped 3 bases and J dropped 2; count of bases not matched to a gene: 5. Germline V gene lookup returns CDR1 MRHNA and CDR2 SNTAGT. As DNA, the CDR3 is TGTGCCAGCAGTGAGTCTAGCGGCAACACAGATACGCAGTATTTT. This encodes CASSESSGNTDTQYF.

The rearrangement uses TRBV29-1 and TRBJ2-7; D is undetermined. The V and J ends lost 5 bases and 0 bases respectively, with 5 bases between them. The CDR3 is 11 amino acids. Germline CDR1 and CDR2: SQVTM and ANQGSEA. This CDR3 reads CSVSLSYEQYF. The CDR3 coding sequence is TGCAGCGTTTCCCTCTCCTACGAGCAGTACTTC.

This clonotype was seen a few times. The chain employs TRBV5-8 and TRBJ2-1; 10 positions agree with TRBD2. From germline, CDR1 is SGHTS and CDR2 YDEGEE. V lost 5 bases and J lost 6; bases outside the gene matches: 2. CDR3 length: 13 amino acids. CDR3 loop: CASRERGGNEQFF. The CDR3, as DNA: TGTGCCAGCAGGGAGCGGGGGGGCAATGAGCAGTTCTTC.

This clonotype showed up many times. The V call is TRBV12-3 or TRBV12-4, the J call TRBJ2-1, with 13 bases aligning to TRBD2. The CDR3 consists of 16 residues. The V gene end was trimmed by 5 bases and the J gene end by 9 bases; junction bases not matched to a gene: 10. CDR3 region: CASSRTSGSMTTEQFF. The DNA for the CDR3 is TGTGCCAGCAGTCGGACTAGCGGGAGTATGACAACTGAGCAGTTCTTC.

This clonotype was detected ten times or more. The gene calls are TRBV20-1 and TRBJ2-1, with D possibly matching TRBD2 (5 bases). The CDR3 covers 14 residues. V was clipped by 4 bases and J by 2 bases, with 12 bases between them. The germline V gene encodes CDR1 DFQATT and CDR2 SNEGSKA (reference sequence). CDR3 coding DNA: TGCAGTGCTACGGACCTAGCCCCCTACAATGAGCAGTTCTTC. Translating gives CSATDLAPYNEQFF.

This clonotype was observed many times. CDR3 in amino acids: CASSLAPDQGQFF. CDR3 sequence (DNA): TGTGCCAGCAGCTTGGCTCCTGACCAGGGGCAGTTCTTC. The rearrangement links TRBV5-6 to TRBJ2-1, with a possible D match to TRBD1 (5 bases). Looked up from germline, CDR1 is SGHDT and CDR2 is YYEEEE. The CDR3 has 13 amino acids. Trimming pared 0 bases from V and 12 bases from J, leaving 13 bases between. The full variable domain, with the rest looked up from reference TRBV5-6 and TRBJ2-1, is DAGVTQSPTHLIKTRGQQVTLRCSPKSGHDTVSWYQQALGQGPQFIFQYYEEEERQRGNFPDRFSGHQFPNYSSELNVNALLLGDSALYLCASSLAPDQGQFFGPGTRLTVL.

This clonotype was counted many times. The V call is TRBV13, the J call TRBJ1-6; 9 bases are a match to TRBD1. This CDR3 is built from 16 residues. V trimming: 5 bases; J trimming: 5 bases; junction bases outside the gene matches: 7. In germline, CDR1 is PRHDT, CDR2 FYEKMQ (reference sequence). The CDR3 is CASSGRGQGDNSPLHF. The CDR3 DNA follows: TGTGCCAGCAGCGGAAGGGGACAGGGAGATAATTCACCCCTCCACTTT.

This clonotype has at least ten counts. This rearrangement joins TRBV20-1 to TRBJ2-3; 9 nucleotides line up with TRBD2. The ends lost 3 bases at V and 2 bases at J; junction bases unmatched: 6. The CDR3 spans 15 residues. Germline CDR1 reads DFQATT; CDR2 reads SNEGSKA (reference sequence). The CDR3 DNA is TGCAGTGCTAGTTTTAGCGGGGGTATCACAGATACGCAGTATTTT. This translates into CSASFSGGITDTQYF.

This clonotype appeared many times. CDR3 region: CASSRTGGINQPQHF. The CDR3 DNA sequence: TGTGCCAGCAGTCGGACAGGGGGGATTAATCAGCCCCAGCATTTT. The chain recombines TRBV6-2 or TRBV6-3 with TRBJ1-5, with TRBD1 matching over 10 bases. Germline CDR1 and CDR2: MNHEY and SVGEGT. The length of the CDR3 is 15 residues. The junction had 5 bases not matched to a gene; V was cut back by 5 bases and J by 4 bases.

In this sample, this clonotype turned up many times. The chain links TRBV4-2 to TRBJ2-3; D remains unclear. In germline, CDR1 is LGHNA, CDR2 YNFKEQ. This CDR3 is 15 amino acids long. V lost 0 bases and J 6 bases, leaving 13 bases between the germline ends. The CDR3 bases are TGTGCCAGCAGCCAAGATCGTGGCGATCGTGATACGCAGTATTTT. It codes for CASSQDRGDRDTQYF.

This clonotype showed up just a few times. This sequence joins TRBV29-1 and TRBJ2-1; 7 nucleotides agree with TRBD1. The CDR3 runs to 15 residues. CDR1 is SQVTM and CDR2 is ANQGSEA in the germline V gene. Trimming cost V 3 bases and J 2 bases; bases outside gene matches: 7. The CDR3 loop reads CSVEITGDPYNEQFF. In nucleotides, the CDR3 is TGCAGCGTTGAGATTACAGGGGACCCCTACAATGAGCAGTTCTTC.

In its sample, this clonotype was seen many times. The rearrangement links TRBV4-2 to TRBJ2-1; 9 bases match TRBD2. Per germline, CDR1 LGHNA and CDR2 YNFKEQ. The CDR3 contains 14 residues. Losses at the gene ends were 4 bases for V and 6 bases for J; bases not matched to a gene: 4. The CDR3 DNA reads TGTGCCAGCAGCCCCCGGACTAGCGCCAATGAGCAGTTCTTC. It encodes CASSPRTSANEQFF.

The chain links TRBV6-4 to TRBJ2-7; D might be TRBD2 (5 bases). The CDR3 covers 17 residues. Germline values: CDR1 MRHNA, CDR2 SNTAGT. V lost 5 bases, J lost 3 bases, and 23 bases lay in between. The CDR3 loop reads CASSNVATNAGDYEQYF. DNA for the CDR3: TGTGCCAGCAGTAACGTAGCGACTAATGCCGGGGACTACGAGCAGTACTTC.

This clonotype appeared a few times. For the CDR3, the DNA is TGTGCCAGCAGCCAAGCTTTTTGGCGGGAGGGCTACAATGAGCAGTTCTTC. Its translation is CASSQAFWREGYNEQFF. The chain employs TRBV3-1 and TRBJ2-1; 9 bases match TRBD2. The V segment lost 1 base and the J segment 3 bases; nucleotides outside the gene matches: 7. This CDR3 contains 17 residues. Germline V gene sequence: CDR1 LGHDT, CDR2 YNNKEL (reference sequence).

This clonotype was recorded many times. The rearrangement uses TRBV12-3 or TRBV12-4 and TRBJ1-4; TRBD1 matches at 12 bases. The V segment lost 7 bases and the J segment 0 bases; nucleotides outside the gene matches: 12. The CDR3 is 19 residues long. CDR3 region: CASTFPGTGGQATNEKLFF. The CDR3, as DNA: TGTGCCAGCACTTTTCCCGGGACAGGGGGCCAAGCAACTAATGAAAAACTGTTTTTT.

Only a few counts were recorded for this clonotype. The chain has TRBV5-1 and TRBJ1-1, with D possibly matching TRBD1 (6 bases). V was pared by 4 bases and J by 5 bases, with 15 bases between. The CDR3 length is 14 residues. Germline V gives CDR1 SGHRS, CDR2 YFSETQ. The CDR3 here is CASSKNRDITEAFF. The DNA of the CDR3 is TGCGCCAGCAGCAAAAACAGGGACATAACTGAAGCTTTCTTT.

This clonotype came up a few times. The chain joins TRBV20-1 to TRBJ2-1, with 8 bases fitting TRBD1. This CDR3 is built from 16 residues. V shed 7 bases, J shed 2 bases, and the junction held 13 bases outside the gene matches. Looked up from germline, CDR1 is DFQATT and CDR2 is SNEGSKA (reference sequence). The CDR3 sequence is CSGAGGAPVTYNEQFF. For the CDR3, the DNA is TGCAGTGGGGCAGGGGGCGCCCCGGTCACCTACAATGAGCAGTTCTTC.

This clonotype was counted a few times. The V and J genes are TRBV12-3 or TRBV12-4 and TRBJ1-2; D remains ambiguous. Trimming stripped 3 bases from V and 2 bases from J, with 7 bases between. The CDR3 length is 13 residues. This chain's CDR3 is CASSFLSNYGYTF. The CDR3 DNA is TGTGCCAGCAGTTTTCTCTCCAACTATGGCTACACCTTC.

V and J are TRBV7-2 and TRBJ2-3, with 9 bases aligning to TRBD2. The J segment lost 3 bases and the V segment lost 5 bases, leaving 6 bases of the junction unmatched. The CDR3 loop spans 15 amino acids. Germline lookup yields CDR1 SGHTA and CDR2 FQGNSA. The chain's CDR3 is CASSPASGVTDTQYF. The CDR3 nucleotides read TGTGCCAGCAGCCCTGCTAGCGGGGTTACAGATACGCAGTATTTT.

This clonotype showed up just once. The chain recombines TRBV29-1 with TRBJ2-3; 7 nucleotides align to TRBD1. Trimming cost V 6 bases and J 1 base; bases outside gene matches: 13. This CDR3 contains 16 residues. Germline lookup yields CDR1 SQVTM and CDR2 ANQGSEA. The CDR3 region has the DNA TGCAGCGTCCACAGGCCCGACAGGGCGCGCACAGATACGCAGTATTTT. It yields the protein CSVHRPDRARTDTQYF.